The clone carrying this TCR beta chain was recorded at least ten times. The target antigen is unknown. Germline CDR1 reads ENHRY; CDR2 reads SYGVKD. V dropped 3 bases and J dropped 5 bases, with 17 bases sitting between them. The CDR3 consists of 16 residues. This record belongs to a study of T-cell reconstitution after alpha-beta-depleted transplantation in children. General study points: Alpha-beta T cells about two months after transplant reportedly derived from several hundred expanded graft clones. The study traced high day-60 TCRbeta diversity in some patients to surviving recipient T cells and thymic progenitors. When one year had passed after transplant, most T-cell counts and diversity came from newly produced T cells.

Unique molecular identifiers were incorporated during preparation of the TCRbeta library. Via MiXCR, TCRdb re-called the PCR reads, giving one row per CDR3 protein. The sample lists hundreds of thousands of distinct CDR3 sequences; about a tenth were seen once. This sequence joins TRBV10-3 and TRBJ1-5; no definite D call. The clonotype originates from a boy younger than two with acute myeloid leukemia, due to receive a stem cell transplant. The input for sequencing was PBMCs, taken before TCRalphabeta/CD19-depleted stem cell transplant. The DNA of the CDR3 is TGTGCCATCAGTGATCGGGTAGTGCAGGCCGATCAGCCCCAGCATTTT. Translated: CAISDRVVQADQPQHF.